Detailed here is one T cell receptor beta chain. The antigen remains unidentified. The data were taken from a study of cytotoxic CD8 clonotypes in ibrutinib-treated CLL. For the study at large: Response sampling took place at median approximately eleven months of treatment, range 6 to 36. Averaging across samples gave roughly 260,000 productive templates and roughly 100,000 productive rearrangements.

The CDR3 is made up of 14 amino acids. J was trimmed by 7 bases and V by 5 bases; bases with no gene match: 5. Looked up from germline, CDR1 is SGHTA and CDR2 is FQGNSA. Findings and limits, study-wide: Baseline levels of clonality went above those of age-matched healthy donors and moved with circulating CD8+ T-cell counts.

TCRdb keeps only in-frame clones here, not all; method: immunoSEQ multiplex PCR. The table has about 200,000 clones, about 72% seen once; the top ten hold 10% to 15%. This chain uses TRBV7-2 with TRBJ1-3; 10 nucleotides match TRBD1. The receptor's source is a human donor with chronic lymphocytic leukemia. The specimen comprised PBMCs, sampled after 24 months of ibrutinib treatment. The CDR3 DNA follows: TGTGCCAGCAGCAGGACAGGGGGTATGAACACCATATATTTT. Residues: CASSRTGGMNTIYF.